This T cell receptor (beta chain) is from a study of blood T cell repertoires in COVID-19. Study as a whole: There were acute and convalescent COVID-19 samples, and they came from the United States, Italy and Spain. PBMCs, B-cell-depleted T cells, or T cells were the source of the cDNA or gDNA that made up the material.

Authors' methods: Nucleated cell number was recorded as an estimate derived from reference gene primer amplification. TCRdb's copy holds only in-frame clones and misses some; the assay was immunoSEQ multiplex PCR. The V and J calls and the clone size are those of that table, but D and trimming were determined from the DNA. The data show approximately 300,000 clones, roughly 89% seen once. V lost 5 bases, J lost 3 bases, and 3 bases stayed unmatched. Germline values: CDR1 SGHAT, CDR2 FQNNGV. The CDR3 loop spans 15 amino acids. The sequence was obtained from a man aged 40-55 years with acute or convalescent COVID-19. The sample was peripheral blood. The chain joins TRBV11-2 to TRBJ2-2; 10 nucleotides agree with TRBD2. This CDR3 reads CASSVGLAHTGELFF. For the CDR3, the DNA is TGTGCCAGCAGCGTGGGACTAGCGCACACCGGGGAGCTGTTTTTT. Full variable domain (remainder filled in from reference TRBV11-2 and TRBJ2-2): EAGVAQSPRYKIIEKRQSVAFWCNPISGHATLYWYQQILGQGPKLLIQFQNNGVVDDSQLPKDRFSAERLKGVDSTLKIQPAKLEDSAVYLCASSVGLAHTGELFFGEGSRLTVL.